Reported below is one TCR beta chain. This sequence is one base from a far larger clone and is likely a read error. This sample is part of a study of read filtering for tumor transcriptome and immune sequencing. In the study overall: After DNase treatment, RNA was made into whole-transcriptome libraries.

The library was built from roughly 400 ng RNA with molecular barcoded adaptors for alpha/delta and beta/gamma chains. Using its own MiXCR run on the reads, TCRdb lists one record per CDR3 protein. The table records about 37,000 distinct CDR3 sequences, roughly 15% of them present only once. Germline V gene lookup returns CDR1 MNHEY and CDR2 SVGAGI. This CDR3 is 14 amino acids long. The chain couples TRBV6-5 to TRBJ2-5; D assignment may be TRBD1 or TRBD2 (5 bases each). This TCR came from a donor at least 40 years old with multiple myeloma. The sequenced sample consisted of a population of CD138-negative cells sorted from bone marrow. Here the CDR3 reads CASSYNLGEETQHF. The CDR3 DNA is TGTGCCAGCAGTTACAATTTGGGGGAAGAGACCCAGCACTTC.